The 24 T cell receptor beta chains presented below share a single source sample, sequenced in a study of human T cells and chemical hapten exposure listed by TCRdb under 2021. Library prep was done by RACE. Sequenced using a NextSeq 500. TCRdb ran its own pipeline on the public reads, namely fastp trimming at Q25 and MiXCR clone calling, and kept in-frame beta chains. CDR3 protein duplicates are merged, each entry listing the most common genes and DNA. Across this sample there are 150,000 to 200,000 distinct CDR3 sequences, with more than 25% seen only once. Of the sample, less than 3.5% falls within the top ten clones. Taken with the paper, the label for time point translates to: pre-sensitization, week 0. Interpreted using the paper, the treatment or condition label stands for: therapeutic diphenylcyclopropenone sensitization with weekly scalp DPC. The sample here was whole blood, taken in connection with sensitization to the hapten diphenylcyclopropenone (DPC). Receptors originate from a woman in her 30s with alopecia areata. Some clones in this sample may be carry-over from other donors' samples.

The CDR3 DNA is TGCAGCGTTCCCCCCTCGCCTTCCTGGAACACTGAAGCTTTCTTT. Translation gives CSVPPSPSWNTEAFF. The rearrangement links TRBV29-1 to TRBJ1-1; D remains ambiguous. V dropped 5 bases and J dropped 1 base, with 17 bases sitting between them. The CDR3 consists of 15 residues. CDR1 is SQVTM, CDR2 ANQGSEA, per germline. Supplemented by reference TRBV29-1 and TRBJ1-1, the full variable domain reads SAVISQKPSRDICQRGTSLTIQCQVDSQVTMMFWYRQQPGQSLTLIATANQGSEATYESGFVIDKFPISRPNLTFSTLTVSNMSPEDSSIYLCSVPPSPSWNTEAFFGQGTRLTVV.

The gene calls are TRBV7-3 and TRBJ2-2, with TRBD2 matching over 10 bases. Germline loops: CDR1 SGHTA, CDR2 FQGTGA. V shed 5 bases, J shed 5 bases, and the junction held 14 bases outside the gene matches. The CDR3 is made up of 18 amino acids. CDR3 in DNA: TGTGCCAGCAGCCCGACTCCAGCGGGAGGGCCAGATACCGGGGAGCTGTTTTTT. Encoded protein: CASSPTPAGGPDTGELFF.

This clonotype was observed a few times. The DNA for the CDR3 is TGTGCCAGCAGGCTGGGGGGGGGCGGTGAGCAGTTCTTC. Encoded protein: CASRLGGGGEQFF. This chain links TRBV2 with TRBJ2-1, with D possibly TRBD2 on 7 matching bases. This CDR3 spans 13 amino acids. Trimming removed 6 bases at V and 9 bases at J, with 15 bases between. Germline V gene lookup returns CDR1 SNHLY and CDR2 FYNNEI.

Written as DNA, the CDR3 is TGTGCCAGCAGTGATGAGGGATCCACTGAAGCTTTCTTT. This sequence encodes CASSDEGSTEAFF. The V and J genes are TRBV2 and TRBJ1-1, with no clear D. The germline gives CDR1 SNHLY, CDR2 FYNNEI. The ends were cut back, 3 bases at V and 4 bases at J, with 9 bases in the middle. This CDR3 region has 13 residues.

CDR3 sequence reads: CASDREYEQYF. The CDR3 region has the DNA TGTGCCAGCGACAGGGAATACGAGCAGTACTTC. This sequence joins TRBV6-2 or TRBV6-3 and TRBJ2-7, with 7 bases identical to TRBD1. Germline CDR1 and CDR2: MNHEY and SVGEGT. With 8 bases clipped from V and 4 bases from J, the junction kept 2 bases outside the gene matches. There are 11 residues in the CDR3.

The chain combines TRBV7-2 with TRBJ2-2; D is perhaps TRBD1 (6 bases). The CDR3 runs to 14 residues. V was shortened by 6 bases and J by 3 bases, with 11 bases between the two germline ends. CDR1 and CDR2 from the germline V gene are SGHTA and FQGNSA. The CDR3 DNA is TGTGCCAGCAGACTACAGGGATACACCGGGGAGCTGTTTTTT. This encodes CASRLQGYTGELFF.

The CDR3 DNA reads as TGTGCCAGCAGTACAGGGCTGGAGACCCAGTACTTC. Translated: CASSTGLETQYF. This chain uses TRBV28 with TRBJ2-5, with D perhaps matching TRBD1 (6 bases). The germline V and J ends were trimmed by 5 bases and 5 bases, with 9 bases remaining between them. This CDR3 is built from 12 residues. Germline lookup yields CDR1 MDHEN and CDR2 SYDVKM.

In its sample, this clonotype was seen a few times. This sequence joins TRBV29-1 and TRBJ1-2, with D perhaps matching TRBD1 (5 bases). CDR3 length equals 12 residues. V was pared by 4 bases and J by 4 bases, with 10 bases between. Germline V gene data show CDR1 as SQVTM and CDR2 as ANQGSEA. The CDR3: CSVGHGGYGYTF. The CDR3 DNA follows: TGCAGCGTTGGTCACGGGGGCTATGGCTACACCTTC. Full variable domain (outside the CDR3, taken from reference TRBV29-1 and TRBJ1-2): SAVISQKPSRDICQRGTSLTIQCQVDSQVTMMFWYRQQPGQSLTLIATANQGSEATYESGFVIDKFPISRPNLTFSTLTVSNMSPEDSSIYLCSVGHGGYGYTFGSGTRLTVV.

This clonotype showed up many times. The V gene is TRBV4-1, the J gene TRBJ2-1; D is perhaps TRBD2 (5 bases). V lost 0 bases to trimming and J lost 10 bases, with 10 bases between them. The CDR3 length is 13 residues. Germline V gives CDR1 MGHRA, CDR2 YSYEKL. The CDR3 sequence is CASSQDSPSEQFF. DNA of the CDR3: TGCGCCAGCAGCCAAGATAGCCCTAGCGAGCAGTTCTTC.

Only a few counts were recorded for this clonotype. V gene TRBV30 combines with J gene TRBJ2-1, with TRBD1 matching over 7 bases. The CDR3 totals 15 residues. Germline trimming cut 3 bases from V and 7 bases from J; bases unmatched to any gene: 12. Germline V gene lookup returns CDR1 GTSNPN and CDR2 SVGIG (reference sequence). The CDR3 DNA reads TGTGCCTGGAGCCTGTCTGGACAGGCAAGGAATGAGCAGTTCTTC. As protein: CAWSLSGQARNEQFF.

This clonotype was seen repeatedly, ten times or more. The gene calls are TRBV28 and TRBJ1-1; D not resolved. The length of the CDR3 is 13 residues. V was cut by 0 bases and J by 2 bases, with 4 bases left in between. Germline CDR1 reads MDHEN; CDR2 reads SYDVKM. The CDR3 bases are TGTGCCAGCAGTTTATGGGCAAACACTGAAGCTTTCTTT. Protein product: CASSLWANTEAFF.

J is TRBJ2-5 and V is TRBV6-5, with D possibly TRBD1 on 6 matching bases. V was clipped by 5 bases and J by 4 bases, with 17 bases between them. CDR1 is MNHEY, CDR2 SVGAGI, per germline. CDR3 length: 15 residues. The CDR3 is CASSVSLTGLETQYF. The CDR3 DNA reads as TGTGCCAGCAGTGTTTCCCTTACAGGGTTAGAGACCCAGTACTTC.

V and J are TRBV20-1 and TRBJ2-3; 14 nucleotides agree with TRBD2. Germline CDR1 reads DFQATT; CDR2 reads SNEGSKA (reference sequence). The CDR3 has 16 residues. The J segment lost 5 bases and the V segment lost 4 bases, leaving 8 bases of the junction unmatched. CDR3 nucleotides: TGCAGTGCTACCCGACTAGCGGGAGGGCCGAAAGATACGCAGTATTTT. It specifies CSATRLAGGPKDTQYF.

The V and J genes are TRBV29-1 and TRBJ1-2; D unclear. Between the trimmed V and J ends, which lost 4 bases and 0 bases, there was a span of 9 bases. This CDR3 is built from 13 residues. Per germline, CDR1 SQVTM and CDR2 ANQGSEA. CDR3 amino acids: CSVVSSANYGYTF. CDR3 sequence (DNA): TGCAGCGTTGTGAGTTCAGCTAACTATGGCTACACCTTC.

The chain employs TRBV20-1 and TRBJ2-1; the match to TRBD2 covers 16 bases. Germline CDR1 is DFQATT and CDR2 is SNEGSKA (reference sequence). The V gene end was trimmed by 6 bases and the J gene end by 4 bases; junction bases not matched to a gene: 9. The CDR3 is 17 amino acids. CDR3 bases: TGCAGTGCCCCCGGGACTAGCGGGGGGGCTTTTTACAATGAGCAGTTCTTC. Amino acids: CSAPGTSGGAFYNEQFF.

The chain couples TRBV11-2 to TRBJ2-5; D remains ambiguous. This CDR3 is built from 13 residues. The germline V gene has CDR1 SGHAT and CDR2 FQNNGV. Trimming took off 6 bases at V and 3 bases at J, with 11 bases between the two ends. CDR3 protein: CASSVPGKETQYF. The CDR3, as DNA: TGTGCCAGCAGTGTCCCCGGTAAAGAGACCCAGTACTTC.

This clonotype was counted only a few times. This sequence joins TRBV10-3 and TRBJ1-2; a weak D match, TRBD1 (5 bases). Germline V gene lookup returns CDR1 ENHRY and CDR2 SYGVKD. The germline V and J ends were trimmed by 7 bases and 2 bases, with 11 bases remaining between them. The CDR3 has 13 residues. The CDR3 DNA is TGTGCCATCACCGGACAACCGAACTATGGCTACACCTTC. Translation gives CAITGQPNYGYTF.

The chain is built from TRBV11-3 and TRBJ2-2; possible D gene TRBD2, 6 bases. This CDR3 is 15 amino acids long. CDR1 is SGHNT and CDR2 is YENEEA in the germline V gene. V lost 2 bases to trimming and J lost 3 bases, with 10 bases between them. The CDR3 region is CASSLIGGDTGELFF. The CDR3 DNA sequence: TGTGCCAGCAGCTTAATAGGAGGGGACACCGGGGAGCTGTTTTTT.

This clonotype was observed a few times. The gene calls are TRBV6-2 or TRBV6-3 and TRBJ2-3; 9 nucleotides align to TRBD2. With V trimmed by 4 bases and J by 5 bases, 4 bases remained unmatched. This CDR3 comprises 14 residues. Germline V lookup: CDR1 MNHEY, CDR2 SVGEGT. The CDR3 DNA follows: TGTGCCAGCAGTTCGGGACTAGCTATAGATACGCAGTATTTT. Its translation is CASSSGLAIDTQYF.

This clonotype was detected only a few times. V is TRBV28 and J is TRBJ1-6; D uncertain. The ends were cut back, 3 bases at V and 10 bases at J, with 13 bases in the middle. The CDR3 is made up of 14 amino acids. CDR1 is MDHEN, CDR2 SYDVKM, per germline. This chain's CDR3 is CASSFHPRQSPLHF. CDR3 DNA sequence: TGTGCCAGCAGTTTCCACCCACGCCAGTCACCCCTCCACTTT.

The chain uses TRBV20-1 and TRBJ2-3, with 7 bases matching TRBD2. V trimming: 5 bases; J trimming: 7 bases; junction bases outside the gene matches: 9. Germline CDR1 reads DFQATT; CDR2 reads SNEGSKA (reference sequence). This CDR3 comprises 13 residues. The CDR3 region is CSAYGGGINTQYF. CDR3 DNA: TGCAGTGCTTACGGCGGGGGAATAAATACGCAGTATTTT.

The sample holds a few counts of this clonotype. The rearrangement uses TRBV4-2 and TRBJ2-7, with D possibly TRBD1 on 5 matching bases. This CDR3 is 14 amino acids long. The V and J ends lost 0 bases and 0 bases respectively, with 6 bases between them. CDR1 and CDR2 from the germline V gene are LGHNA and YNFKEQ. CDR3 in DNA: TGTGCCAGCAGCCAAGACAGGGACTCCTACGAGCAGTACTTC. Protein sequence: CASSQDRDSYEQYF.

The CDR3: CASSQDPREELFF. The CDR3 nucleotides read TGCGCCAGCAGCCAAGACCCCCGCGAGGAACTGTTTTTT. The chain is built from TRBV4-3 and TRBJ1-4; D not certain. The CDR3 has 13 residues. Between the trimmed V and J ends, which lost 0 bases and 12 bases, there was a span of 11 bases. The germline V gene encodes CDR1 LGHNA and CDR2 YSLEER.

This clonotype was detected many times. This chain uses TRBV6-2 or TRBV6-3 with TRBJ1-1; D remains unclear. Germline V gives CDR1 MNHEY, CDR2 SVGEGT. Trimming shortened V by 3 bases and J by 1 base, and 15 bases separated the two germline ends. CDR3 length: 16 amino acids. CDR3 in DNA: TGTGCCAGCAGTTATGGGCAGAGACAAGGGAACACTGAAGCTTTCTTT. It specifies CASSYGQRQGNTEAFF.